This is a list of T cell receptor beta chains from one sample in a study of monozygotic twins with inflammatory bowel disease. From its re-call of the 5' RACE reads, TCRdb lists each CDR3 protein once, without DNA. This table holds about 300,000 distinct CDR3 sequences. The specimen sequenced was blood. These receptors were obtained from a human donor with ulcerative colitis or Crohn's disease, or a healthy co-twin of an affected twin (not recorded which). The CDR3 runs from the conserved cysteine through the conserved F or W. Fields, in order: V gene, J gene, CDR3 length, CDR3 protein.

TRBV5-4,TRBJ2-1,15,CATVEGRARFDEQFF
TRBV7-8,TRBJ2-3,18,CASRLGTSGGISTDTQYF
TRBV5-8,TRBJ2-3,15,CASSWLAGVTDTQYF
TRBV10-3,TRBJ1-2,13,CAISAAPVSGYTF
TRBV7-9,TRBJ2-2,14,CASSPVPGPGELFF
TRBV7-2,TRBJ2-3,20,CASSLATGRQGSWDTDTQYF
TRBV9,TRBJ2-5,14,CASSVVSGTETQYF
TRBV20-1,TRBJ2-7,14,CSARDLGQTYEQYF
TRBV12-3/TRBV12-4,TRBJ1-5,14,CASSPLRKDQPQHF
TRBV29-1,TRBJ1-2,11,CSVEFNYGYTF
TRBV20-1,TRBJ2-1,12,CSARAGQGGPFF
TRBV6-1,TRBJ1-3,16,CASADWGQGFGNTIYF
TRBV24-1,TRBJ1-2,15,CATSPGTEPQYGYTF
TRBV7-2,TRBJ2-3,11,CASGSTDTQYF
TRBV9,TRBJ2-1,16,CASSVHPAGGSGEQFF
TRBV5-1,TRBJ1-2,11,CASLANYGYTF
TRBV25-1,TRBJ1-6,14,CASSEHRHNSPLHF
TRBV6-6,TRBJ2-4,13,CASEPEGGNIQYF
TRBV28,TRBJ2-4,17,CASSLSDKSVAKNIQYF
TRBV15,TRBJ1-6,14,CATSRDPGEGPLHF
TRBV29-1,TRBJ2-5,14,CSVGGGSFPETQYF
TRBV5-1,TRBJ1-2,13,CASSLDTGDGYTF
TRBV4-3,TRBJ1-4,18,CASSQDRTGTKSGEKLFF
TRBV6-1,TRBJ1-5,14,CASSADRGGQPQHF
TRBV12-3/TRBV12-4,TRBJ2-7,16,CASSLALWGNSYEQYF
TRBV15,TRBJ2-1,14,CATSGGLSDNEQFF
TRBV3-1,TRBJ2-1,13,CASSSGTSNEQFF
TRBV7-2,TRBJ1-2,19,CASSLARVGLTTVAYGYTF
TRBV2,TRBJ2-7,14,CASSGRGRNYEQYF
TRBV20-1,TRBJ2-2,14,CSARDYQGVGELFF
TRBV6-5,TRBJ2-2,18,CASSYLPPGLAGVGELFF
TRBV29-1,TRBJ1-1,14,CSGGNQGGNTEAFF
TRBV7-9,TRBJ1-6,12,CASSLDQSPLHF
TRBV5-1,TRBJ1-2,14,CASSPTGWVGGYTF
TRBV6-1,TRBJ2-1,15,CASRPSGGAWDEQFF
TRBV11-2,TRBJ2-1,14,CASSSSGLHNEQFF
TRBV9,TRBJ2-6,18,CASSVAGQAFSGANVLTF
TRBV6-1,TRBJ1-2,15,CASSGRDSSNYGYTF
TRBV20-1,TRBJ2-2,13,CSATGPMTGELFF
TRBV7-8,TRBJ1-4,17,CASSLVHGTATNEKLFF
TRBV28,TRBJ1-4,15,CASSSGTDPGEKLFF
TRBV29-1,TRBJ1-6,13,CSVEDPSHSPLHF
TRBV11-3,TRBJ2-1,13,CASSLVVGQQQFF
TRBV5-1,TRBJ2-1,17,CASSPGLAGGHAIEQFF
TRBV7-8,TRBJ1-1,14,CASSLAIGGPRAFF
TRBV10-3,TRBJ2-7,12,CAIADRGYEQYF
TRBV7-9,TRBJ2-5,14,CASSSTSGIETQYF